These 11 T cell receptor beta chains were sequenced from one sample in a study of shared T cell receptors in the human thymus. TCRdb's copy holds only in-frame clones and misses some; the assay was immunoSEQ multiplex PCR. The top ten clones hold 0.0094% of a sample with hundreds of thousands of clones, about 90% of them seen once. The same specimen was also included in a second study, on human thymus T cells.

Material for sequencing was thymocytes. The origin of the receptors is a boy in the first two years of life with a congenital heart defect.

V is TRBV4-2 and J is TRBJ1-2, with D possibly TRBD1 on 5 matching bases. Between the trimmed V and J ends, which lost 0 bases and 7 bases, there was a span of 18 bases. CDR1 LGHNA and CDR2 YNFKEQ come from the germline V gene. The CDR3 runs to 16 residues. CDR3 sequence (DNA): TGTGCCAGCAGCCAAGAGGGGCGCTCTTCCCGGGCTGGCTACACCTTC. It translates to CASSQEGRSSRAGYTF.

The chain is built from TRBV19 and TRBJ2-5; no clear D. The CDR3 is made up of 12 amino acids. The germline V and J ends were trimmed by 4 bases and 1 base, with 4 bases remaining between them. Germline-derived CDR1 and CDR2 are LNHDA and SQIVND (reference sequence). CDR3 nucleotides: TGTGCCAGTAGTACGGGCCAAGAGACCCAGTACTTC. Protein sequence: CASSTGQETQYF.

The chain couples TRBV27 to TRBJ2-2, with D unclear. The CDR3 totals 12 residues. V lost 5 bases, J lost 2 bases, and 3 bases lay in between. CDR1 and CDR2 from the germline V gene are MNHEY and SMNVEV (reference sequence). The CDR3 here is CASSLNTGELFF. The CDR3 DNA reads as TGTGCCAGCAGTCTAAACACCGGGGAGCTGTTTTTT.

The CDR3 nucleotides read TGCGCCAGCAGTGAGTCGGGGCAGAGGCTCACAGATACGCAGTATTTT. Translation gives CASSESGQRLTDTQYF. The gene calls are TRBV10-2 and TRBJ2-3, with D possibly being TRBD1 (5 bases). Trimming took 0 bases from V and 2 from J, leaving 12 bases between them. The CDR3 has 16 residues. The germline CDR1 and CDR2 sequences are WSHSY and SAAADI.

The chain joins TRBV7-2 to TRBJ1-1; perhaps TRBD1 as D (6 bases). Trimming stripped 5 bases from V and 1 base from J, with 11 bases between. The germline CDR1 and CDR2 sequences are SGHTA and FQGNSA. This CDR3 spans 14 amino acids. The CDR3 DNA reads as TGTGCCAGCAGCCACAGGACAGCGAACACTGAAGCTTTCTTT. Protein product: CASSHRTANTEAFF.

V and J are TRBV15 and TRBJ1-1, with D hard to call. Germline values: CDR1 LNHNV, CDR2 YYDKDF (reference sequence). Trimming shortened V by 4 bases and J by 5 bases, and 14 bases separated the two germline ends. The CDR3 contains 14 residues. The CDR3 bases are TGTGCCACCAGCAACATATCGGGTATTACTGAAGCTTTCTTT. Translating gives CATSNISGITEAFF.

In DNA form, the CDR3 reads TGTGCCAGCAGTTTCCGGACAGTCATGAACACTGAAGCTTTCTTT. Amino acids: CASSFRTVMNTEAFF. The chain has TRBV28 and TRBJ1-1; D perhaps matches TRBD1 (6 bases). Deletions cut 3 bases from V and 0 bases from J, with 11 bases between. Germline-derived CDR1 and CDR2 are MDHEN and SYDVKM. CDR3 length: 15 amino acids. The entire variable domain, with the rest obtained from reference TRBV28 and TRBJ1-1, is as follows: DVKVTQSSRYLVKRTGEKVFLECVQDMDHENMFWYRQDPGLGLRLIYFSYDVKMKEKGDIPEGYSVSREKKERFSLILESASTNQTSMYLCASSFRTVMNTEAFFGQGTRLTVV.

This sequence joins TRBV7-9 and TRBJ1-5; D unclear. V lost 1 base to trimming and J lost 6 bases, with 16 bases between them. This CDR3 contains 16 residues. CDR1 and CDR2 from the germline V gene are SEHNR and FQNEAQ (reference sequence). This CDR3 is CASSLDGGSLSQPQHF. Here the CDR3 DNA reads TGTGCCAGCAGCTTAGATGGAGGGTCTTTGAGTCAGCCCCAGCATTTT.

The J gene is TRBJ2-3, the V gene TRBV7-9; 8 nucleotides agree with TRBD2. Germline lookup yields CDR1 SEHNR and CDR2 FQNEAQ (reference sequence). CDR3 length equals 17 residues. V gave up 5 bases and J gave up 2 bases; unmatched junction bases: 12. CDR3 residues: CASSPTVRREATDTQYF. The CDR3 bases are TGTGCCAGCAGCCCCACAGTTCGGCGGGAGGCCACAGATACGCAGTATTTT.

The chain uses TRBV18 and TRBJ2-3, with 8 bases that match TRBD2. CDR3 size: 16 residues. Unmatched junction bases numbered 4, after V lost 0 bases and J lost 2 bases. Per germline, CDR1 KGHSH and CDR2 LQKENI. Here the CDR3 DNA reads TGTGCCAGCTCACCACCCGGGGGGGTACCCACAGATACGCAGTATTTT. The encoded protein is CASSPPGGVPTDTQYF.

CDR3 DNA: TGTGCCAGCTCACCCGCGGGACAGATCTCTGGCTACAATGAGCAGTTCTTC. Translating gives CASSPAGQISGYNEQFF. The chain couples TRBV18 to TRBJ2-1, with D possibly matching TRBD1 (7 bases). In germline, CDR1 is KGHSH, CDR2 LQKENI. The V end was cut by 3 bases, the J end by 3 bases, with 18 bases between. This CDR3 is 17 amino acids long. Looking up the rest from reference TRBV18 and TRBJ2-1 gives the full variable domain: NAGVMQNPRHLVRRRGQEARLRCSPMKGHSHVYWYRQLPEEGLKFMVYLQKENIIDESGMPKERFSAEFPKEGPSILRIQQVVRGDSAAYFCASSPAGQISGYNEQFFGPGTRLTVL.